Sequencing of this TCR beta chain was carried out in a study of glioma-infiltrating T cells after dendritic cell vaccination. CDR3 length: 12 amino acids. CDR1 and CDR2 from the germline V gene are SEHNR and FQNEAQ (reference sequence). V lost 6 bases and J lost 8; bases outside the gene matches: 3. The immunoSEQ assay amplified TCRB CDR3 from up to roughly 2 ug DNA. TCRdb's table, derived via immunoSEQ multiplex PCR, lists solely in-frame clones and lacks some. The sample has 85,000 to 100,000 clones, 85% seen once. Time point reported: after dendritic cell vaccination, including at tumor progression/relapse. Fresh-frozen tumor tissue and more than two years of survival data were available for all. Blood PBMC samples: pre-vaccination, two weeks post third vaccination, and at tumor progression.

The gene calls are TRBV7-9 and TRBJ2-1; TRBD1 matches at 8 bases. The sequencing used blood, collected after dendritic cell vaccination. This TCR derives from a human donor with glioblastoma. The CDR3 DNA follows: TGTGCCAGCAGGGCAGGGGGCCATGAGCAGTTCTTC. The encoded protein is CASRAGGHEQFF.